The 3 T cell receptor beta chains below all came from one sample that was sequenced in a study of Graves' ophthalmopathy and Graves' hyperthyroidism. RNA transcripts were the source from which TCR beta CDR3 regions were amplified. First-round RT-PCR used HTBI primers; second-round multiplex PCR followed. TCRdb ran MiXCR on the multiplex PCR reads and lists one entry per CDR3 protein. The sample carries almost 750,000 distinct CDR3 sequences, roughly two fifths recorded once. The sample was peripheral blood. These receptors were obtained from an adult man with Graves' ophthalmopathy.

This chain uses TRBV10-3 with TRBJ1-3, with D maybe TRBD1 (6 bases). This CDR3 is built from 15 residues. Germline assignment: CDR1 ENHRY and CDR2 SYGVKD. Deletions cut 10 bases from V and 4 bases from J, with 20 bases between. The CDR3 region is CASSNAGTTGNTIYF. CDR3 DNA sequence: TGTGCCAGCAGCAACGCCGGGACAACCGGAAACACCATATATTTT.

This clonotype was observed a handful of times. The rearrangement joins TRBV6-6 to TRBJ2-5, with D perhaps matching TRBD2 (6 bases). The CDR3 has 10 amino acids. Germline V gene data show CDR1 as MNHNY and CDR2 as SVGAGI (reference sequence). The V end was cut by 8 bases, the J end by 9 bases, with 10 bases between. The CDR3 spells CASGPGAQYF. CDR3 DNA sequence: TGTGCCAGCGGTCCGGGGGCCCAGTACTTC.

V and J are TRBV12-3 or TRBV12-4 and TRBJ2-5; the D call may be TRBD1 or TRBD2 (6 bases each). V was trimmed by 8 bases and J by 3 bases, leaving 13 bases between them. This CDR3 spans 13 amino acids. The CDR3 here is CASRGQFEETQYF. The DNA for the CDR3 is TGTGCCAGCCGGGGGCAGTTTGAAGAGACCCAGTACTTC.